The 27 T cell receptor beta chains listed next were all sequenced from one sample in a study of blood T cell repertoires in COVID-19. The table came from immunoSEQ multiplex PCR; TCRdb's copy has only in-frame clones and leaves some out. Of almost 400,000 clones in the sample, approximately 89% are singletons; the top ten hold 1.5% to 2%. The specimen was PBMCs or T cells enriched from blood (not recorded which). Receptors originate from a woman younger than 45 who had recovered from COVID-19.

The chain is built from TRBV19 and TRBJ2-2; D is ambiguous. Germline V gene lookup returns CDR1 LNHDA and CDR2 SQIVND (reference sequence). Between the trimmed V and J ends, which lost 8 bases and 4 bases, there was a span of 8 bases. CDR3 length: 12 residues. The CDR3 bases are TGTGCCAGTGCGCACCTCACCGGGGAGCTGTTTTTT. As protein: CASAHLTGELFF.

The chain employs TRBV2 and TRBJ1-1, with TRBD1 matching over 7 bases. Germline CDR1 SNHLY, CDR2 FYNNEI. CDR3 length: 14 amino acids. Trimming at V came to 5 bases and at J to 4 bases, leaving 7 bases not matched to a gene. CDR3 protein: CASSFGQGVTEAFF. For the CDR3, the DNA is TGTGCCAGCAGTTTTGGGCAGGGGGTCACTGAAGCTTTCTTT.

The V call is TRBV14, the J call TRBJ2-3, with D possibly TRBD2 on 7 matching bases. This CDR3 comprises 14 residues. Germline V gene data show CDR1 as SGHDN and CDR2 as FVKESK. Trimming stripped 1 base from V and 5 bases from J, with 10 bases between. The CDR3 sequence is CASSQGGGVDTQYF. CDR3 DNA sequence: TGTGCCAGCAGCCAAGGAGGGGGGGTAGATACGCAGTATTTT. Combining the CDR3 with reference TRBV14 and TRBJ2-3 gives the whole variable domain EAGVTQFPSHSVIEKGQTVTLRCDPISGHDNLYWYRRVMGKEIKFLLHFVKESKQDESGMPNNRFLAERTGGTYSTLKVQPAELEDSGVYFCASSQGGGVDTQYFGPGTRLTVL.

The rearrangement joins TRBV4-3 to TRBJ2-6; D is perhaps TRBD2 (6 bases). The CDR3 contains 13 residues. With 8 bases removed from V and 4 bases from J, the gap between germline ends came to 9 bases. In germline, CDR1 is LGHNA, CDR2 YSLEER. CDR3 bases: TGCGCCAGCCGGGACTCGGGGGCCAACGTCCTGACTTTC. Translating it yields CASRDSGANVLTF.

The CDR3 sequence: CAIAKQVNYGYTF. The CDR3 DNA reads as TGTGCCATCGCAAAACAGGTTAACTATGGCTACACCTTC. This sequence joins TRBV10-3 and TRBJ1-2; perhaps TRBD1 as D (5 bases). V was trimmed by 8 bases and J by 1 base, leaving 11 bases between them. In germline, CDR1 is ENHRY, CDR2 SYGVKD. The CDR3 runs to 13 residues.

The chain links TRBV9 to TRBJ1-2, with D perhaps TRBD1 (6 bases). Per germline, CDR1 SGDLS and CDR2 YYNGEE. The CDR3 is made up of 16 amino acids. With 3 bases removed from V and 3 bases from J, the gap between germline ends came to 18 bases. The CDR3 DNA reads TGTGCCAGCAGCGGTTGGGGGGGCGGTCGGGACTATGGCTACACCTTC. It translates to CASSGWGGGRDYGYTF.

Here the CDR3 DNA reads TGTGCCAGCACCCCAGATAGCTACACTGAAGCTTTCTTT. It yields the protein CASTPDSYTEAFF. The chain is built from TRBV6-2 or TRBV6-3 and TRBJ1-1, with D uncertain. CDR1 MNHEY and CDR2 SVGEGT come from the germline V gene. Between the trimmed V and J ends, which lost 7 bases and 3 bases, there was a span of 12 bases. The CDR3 consists of 13 residues.

The CDR3 DNA is TGTGCCAGCAGCCAAGAAAGCTTTGTCCAAGAGCAGTACTTC. Translation: CASSQESFVQEQYF. V usage is TRBV3-1 (or the pseudogene TRBV3-2) and J usage is TRBJ2-7; no clear D. Between the trimmed V and J ends, which lost 0 bases and 7 bases, there was a span of 13 bases. This CDR3 is built from 14 residues. The V gene's germline CDR1 is LGHDT and CDR2 YNNKEL (reference sequence).

This clone was detected a few times. This chain links TRBV5-4 with TRBJ2-2, with D tentatively TRBD1 (5 bases). The germline gives CDR1 SGHNT, CDR2 YYREEE (reference sequence). V was pared by 0 bases and J by 8 bases, with 11 bases between. CDR3 length: 14 amino acids. In DNA form, the CDR3 reads TGTGCCAGCAGCTTGGTAGGGGCCGATGGGGAGCTGTTTTTT. It specifies CASSLVGADGELFF.

This clone showed up just a few times. The genes are TRBV6-2 or TRBV6-3 and TRBJ2-5; unclear D gene. Trimming removed 2 bases at V and 4 bases at J, with 11 bases between. This CDR3 has 14 amino acids. Germline V gives CDR1 MNHEY, CDR2 SVGEGT. The CDR3 reads CASSYDDPGETQYF. The CDR3 nucleotides are TGTGCCAGCAGTTACGATGACCCGGGAGAGACCCAGTACTTC.

V gene TRBV4-3 combines with J gene TRBJ1-1; D uncertain. Looked up from germline, CDR1 is LGHNA and CDR2 is YSLEER. The V gene lost 1 base and the J gene lost 0 bases, with 12 bases spanning the gap. There are 16 residues in the CDR3. The CDR3, as DNA: TGCGCCAGCAGCCAAGGGTCTAAAATTATGAACACTGAAGCTTTCTTT. It codes for CASSQGSKIMNTEAFF.

V is TRBV2 and J is TRBJ1-1, with no clear D. V dropped 2 bases and J dropped 5 bases, with 9 bases sitting between them. Germline V gene sequence: CDR1 SNHLY, CDR2 FYNNEI. There are 13 residues in the CDR3. This CDR3 reads CASSETGETEAFF. DNA of the CDR3: TGTGCCAGCAGTGAAACCGGGGAGACTGAAGCTTTCTTT.

J is TRBJ1-3 and V is TRBV5-1, with 10 positions matching TRBD1. CDR1 is SGHRS and CDR2 is YFSETQ in the germline V gene. The trim removed 2 bases at V and 4 bases at J, leaving 3 bases unmatched. The CDR3 consists of 15 residues. The CDR3 DNA follows: TGCGCCAGCAGCTTTGACAGGGGGCCCGGAAACACCATATATTTT. It yields the protein CASSFDRGPGNTIYF.

The rearrangement joins TRBV5-4 to TRBJ1-1; no firm D call. CDR3 length equals 15 residues. In germline, CDR1 is SGHNT, CDR2 YYREEE (reference sequence). V was clipped by 0 bases and J by 8 bases, with 17 bases between them. Here the CDR3 reads CASSLGLQSELEAFF. The CDR3 DNA is TGTGCCAGCAGCTTGGGACTTCAGTCTGAGTTAGAAGCTTTCTTT.

The rearrangement links TRBV6-5 to TRBJ2-7; D unclear. The CDR3 runs 15 residues. Germline V gene data show CDR1 as MNHEY and CDR2 as SVGAGI. The V gene lost 0 bases and the J gene lost 1 base, with 10 bases spanning the gap. The CDR3 reads CASSYSNLGSYEQYF. DNA of the CDR3: TGTGCCAGCAGTTACTCGAATCTCGGGTCCTACGAGCAGTACTTC.

The J gene is TRBJ1-1, the V gene TRBV27; 7 bases line up with TRBD1. The germline V gene encodes CDR1 MNHEY and CDR2 SMNVEV (reference sequence). Trimming removed 8 bases from V and 3 bases from J; junction bases left unmatched: 6. There are 13 residues in the CDR3. The CDR3 reads CASSRGYHTEAFF. As DNA, the CDR3 is TGTGCCAGCTCCAGGGGGTACCACACTGAAGCTTTCTTT.

The rearrangement joins TRBV7-6 to TRBJ2-1; possible D gene TRBD1, 5 bases. The CDR3 sequence is 16 residues long. Germline V gene sequence: CDR1 SGHVS, CDR2 FNYEAQ. V was shortened by 0 bases and J by 3 bases, with 12 bases between the two germline ends. CDR3 protein: CASSLATEIFYNEQFF. CDR3 DNA sequence: TGTGCCAGCAGCTTAGCGACAGAGATCTTCTACAATGAGCAGTTCTTC. The full variable domain, its missing parts supplied by reference TRBV7-6 and TRBJ2-1, is GAGVSQSPRYKVTKRGQDVALRCDPISGHVSLYWYRQALGQGPEFLTYFNYEAQQDKSGLPNDRFSAERPEGSISTLTIQRTEQRDSAMYRCASSLATEIFYNEQFFGPGTRLTVL.

The chain carries TRBV6-1 and TRBJ1-5; D might be TRBD1 (5 bases). The CDR3 spans 15 residues. Germline V lookup: CDR1 MNHNS, CDR2 SASEGT. The ends were cut back, 3 bases at V and 0 bases at J, with 9 bases in the middle. CDR3 sequence reads: CASSDRQYSNQPQHF. CDR3 sequence (DNA): TGTGCCAGCAGTGATAGACAGTATAGCAATCAGCCCCAGCATTTT.

V and J are TRBV14 and TRBJ2-7; TRBD1 matches at 11 bases. This CDR3 has 15 amino acids. With V trimmed by 3 bases and J by 3 bases, 4 bases remained unmatched. The V gene's germline CDR1 is SGHDN and CDR2 FVKESK. This CDR3 is CASSQEDRGLYEQYF. In DNA form, the CDR3 reads TGTGCCAGCAGCCAGGAGGACAGGGGGCTCTACGAGCAGTACTTC.

The CDR3 sequence is CASSLGGTGREKLFF. CDR3 nucleotides: TGTGCCAGCAGTTTAGGCGGGACAGGGCGCGAAAAACTGTTTTTT. This chain joins TRBV28 and TRBJ1-4, with 9 bases that match TRBD1. The CDR3 has 15 amino acids. CDR1 is MDHEN and CDR2 is SYDVKM in the germline V gene. Trimming took 2 bases from V and 8 from J; bases not matched to a gene: 6. Drawing the rest from reference TRBV28 and TRBJ1-4, the complete variable domain is DVKVTQSSRYLVKRTGEKVFLECVQDMDHENMFWYRQDPGLGLRLIYFSYDVKMKEKGDIPEGYSVSREKKERFSLILESASTNQTSMYLCASSLGGTGREKLFFGSGTQLSVL.

The rearrangement links TRBV28 to TRBJ2-3; D unresolved. Trimming stripped 2 bases from V and 2 bases from J, with 8 bases between. The CDR3 consists of 14 residues. Germline CDR1 and CDR2: MDHEN and SYDVKM. The CDR3 sequence is CASSLDGVTDTQYF. DNA for the CDR3: TGTGCCAGCAGTTTAGACGGAGTCACAGATACGCAGTATTTT. The full variable domain, completed using reference TRBV28 and TRBJ2-3, is DVKVTQSSRYLVKRTGEKVFLECVQDMDHENMFWYRQDPGLGLRLIYFSYDVKMKEKGDIPEGYSVSREKKERFSLILESASTNQTSMYLCASSLDGVTDTQYFGPGTRLTVL.

The chain has TRBV10-3 and TRBJ2-5; TRBD1 aligns across 7 bases. The CDR3 runs 13 residues. The V and J ends lost 4 bases and 3 bases, in that order; junction bases with no gene match: 2. Per the germline V gene, CDR1 is ENHRY and CDR2 is SYGVKD. The CDR3 coding sequence is TGTGCCATCAGTGGGGACAGCAAAGAGACCCAGTACTTC. Translating it yields CAISGDSKETQYF.

V and J are TRBV28 and TRBJ1-2, with a tentative D call TRBD1 (5 bases). There are 13 residues in the CDR3. Germline loops: CDR1 MDHEN, CDR2 SYDVKM. V shed 2 bases and J shed 4 bases, with 8 bases lying between them. The CDR3 sequence: CASSLPGGYGYTF. The CDR3 region has the DNA TGTGCCAGCAGTTTACCCGGGGGCTATGGCTACACCTTC.

V is TRBV3-1 (or the pseudogene TRBV3-2) and J is TRBJ2-2, with a tentative D call TRBD2 (6 bases). Germline V gives CDR1 LGHDT, CDR2 YNNKEL (reference sequence). This CDR3 spans 15 amino acids. V was clipped by 5 bases and J by 4 bases, with 14 bases between them. The CDR3, as DNA: TGTGCCAGCAGCACCCACCTGGGAGGCACCGGGGAGCTGTTTTTT. It encodes CASSTHLGGTGELFF.

V is TRBV27 and J is TRBJ1-1; possible D gene TRBD1, 5 bases. This CDR3 comprises 12 residues. CDR1 is MNHEY and CDR2 is SMNVEV in the germline V gene (reference sequence). V shed 6 bases and J shed 1 base, with 6 bases lying between them. CDR3 coding DNA: TGTGCCAGCAGCGACAGGAACACTGAAGCTTTCTTT. Encoded protein: CASSDRNTEAFF.

The table lists this clone with a count of one. The chain is built from TRBV29-1 and TRBJ2-5; no reliable D call. Trimming removed 4 bases at V and 2 bases at J, with 5 bases between. The CDR3 length is 11 residues. Looked up from germline, CDR1 is SQVTM and CDR2 is ANQGSEA. CDR3 loop: CSVVLQETQYF. The DNA of the CDR3 is TGCAGCGTTGTTTTACAAGAGACCCAGTACTTC.

The chain recombines TRBV28 with TRBJ1-5; 9 bases are shared with TRBD1. The CDR3 covers 14 residues. Per germline, CDR1 MDHEN and CDR2 SYDVKM. Trimming took 4 bases from V and 7 from J; bases not matched to a gene: 5. CDR3 sequence: CASSSGTGNQPQHF. The CDR3 DNA reads as TGTGCCAGCAGTTCAGGGACAGGGAACCAGCCCCAGCATTTT.